This entry concerns a single TCR beta chain. The antigen remains unidentified. Time point described: newly diagnosed GD, antithyroid drugs for less than 3 months. Scientists built the TCR library using RNA that was extracted from PBMCs. The sample belongs to a study of regulatory T cells in long-lasting Graves disease. HTBI primers from iRepertoire and Arm-PCR of CDR3 regions yielded the TCR beta libraries. TCRdb reprocessed the multiplex PCR reads with MiXCR, giving one entry per CDR3 protein. The sample lists under 500,000 distinct CDR3 sequences; about a sixth were seen once. Study-wide points: New patients shared approximately 930 public clonotypes, fewer than the roughly 2,500 shared by persistent patients. When disease was persistent, TRBV28, TRBJ1-2 and TRBJ2-5 were the favored segments.

The germline CDR1 and CDR2 sequences are GTSNPN and SVGIG (reference sequence). V dropped 0 bases and J dropped 0 bases, with 5 bases sitting between them. The CDR3 covers 14 residues. These data were also filed under a second study, of T cells in Graves' hyperthyroidism and ophthalmopathy. That work contributes: Graves' hyperthyroidism was deemed stable given no ophthalmopathy progression within 18 months. Model output signaled ophthalmopathy a median approximately 6.2 months ahead of onset.

This receptor was taken from a woman younger than 45 with Graves disease. This chain connects TRBV30 to TRBJ1-4; the D is unclear. The sequenced sample was peripheral blood mononuclear cells (PBMCs), obtained at new diagnosis, from a patient treated with antithyroid drugs. Here the CDR3 reads CAWSVGATNEKLFF. The CDR3 nucleotides are TGTGCCTGGAGTGTAGGTGCAACTAATGAAAAACTGTTTTTT.